The entry that follows covers one T cell receptor (beta chain) sequence. Its specificity is not known. From the reads, TCRdb called clonotypes with MiXCR, one entry per CDR3 protein. The repertoire consists of about 740,000 distinct CDR3 sequences, with 35% occurring once and the leading ten covering 2.5% to 3.5%. These data come from a study of T cell repertoires in cytomegalovirus infection. Study summary: Indications of both CMV infection and matching HLA type were provided by public TCR beta signatures. Whole-study findings and limits: The ex vivo response was dominated by HLA-C-restricted CMV-specific TCR beta clonotypes. Totalled public TCR beta family frequency picked out people who carried CMV plus the relevant HLA.

The germline V gene encodes CDR1 SGHNT and CDR2 YYREEE (reference sequence). The CDR3 has 15 residues. The germline V and J ends were trimmed by 0 bases and 3 bases, with 13 bases remaining between them. The chain recombines TRBV5-4 with TRBJ2-7, with a tentative D call TRBD1 (6 bases). This TCR derives from a human donor in good health (CMV status not recorded). Some clones in this sample may be carry-over from other donors' samples. Material for sequencing was PBMCs. CDR3 DNA: TGTGCCAGCAGCTTGGAGTCAGGGGTGGTCTACGAGCAGTACTTC. Residues: CASSLESGVVYEQYF.